The rows below give T cell receptor beta chains drawn from one sample of a study of blood T cell repertoires in COVID-19. Sequencing used immunoSEQ multiplex PCR; TCRdb keeps in-frame clones, though not all of them. The profile shows 350,000 to 500,000 clones, 70% to 90% of them singletons. Sequences were obtained from peripheral blood. These receptors were obtained from a man younger than 35 with COVID-19, enrolled during active disease. The conserved cysteine and the conserved F or W are not part of the CDR3 here. D genes are given only for firm matches.

V gene: TRBV4-1; D gene: -; CDR3 protein: ASSQGQGNQPQH
V gene: TRBV5-1; D gene: TRBD1; CDR3 protein: ASSFPGTGDSPLH
V gene: TRBV9; D gene: TRBD1; CDR3 protein: ASSPDTTGTGIDQY
V gene: TRBV25-1; D gene: TRBD1; CDR3 protein: ASRGGTGDFGYT
V gene: TRBV3-1/TRBV3-2; D gene: -; CDR3 protein: ASSHSVHEQY
V gene: TRBV3-1/TRBV3-2; D gene: TRBD2; CDR3 protein: ASSLKGTSGAEQY
V gene: TRBV12-3/TRBV12-4; D gene: TRBD2; CDR3 protein: ASEQGGKNEQF
V gene: TRBV27; D gene: -; CDR3 protein: ASSLRGNSPLH
V gene: TRBV5-4; D gene: -; CDR3 protein: ASSLGERADEQY
V gene: TRBV6-4; D gene: TRBD2; CDR3 protein: ASSDLREASTDTQY
V gene: TRBV9; D gene: -; CDR3 protein: ASSVGSGEETQY
V gene: TRBV29-1; D gene: TRBD1; CDR3 protein: SVARTGDTGELF
V gene: TRBV7-2; D gene: -; CDR3 protein: ASSFPPGGLNTIY
V gene: TRBV27; D gene: -; CDR3 protein: ASISLGGYGYT
V gene: TRBV3-1/TRBV3-2; D gene: TRBD2; CDR3 protein: ASSRSGGNEQY
V gene: TRBV6-5; D gene: -; CDR3 protein: ASRSQGVGEQF
V gene: TRBV27; D gene: TRBD2; CDR3 protein: ASSPWGLAGGNDEQF
V gene: TRBV12-3/TRBV12-4; D gene: -; CDR3 protein: ASGLRSTGELF
V gene: TRBV11-2; D gene: -; CDR3 protein: ASSFMETQY
V gene: TRBV5-1; D gene: -; CDR3 protein: ASSFEGGELF
V gene: TRBV6-5; D gene: TRBD1; CDR3 protein: ASSPDRGRTEAF